This is a list of T cell receptor beta chains from one sample in a study of Graves' ophthalmopathy and Graves' hyperthyroidism. One entry per CDR3 protein results from TCRdb running MiXCR on the multiplex PCR reads. The table has over a million distinct CDR3 sequences, 36% seen once. The sample taken for sequencing was peripheral blood or thyroid tissue (not recorded which). The origin of the receptors is an adult man with Graves' hyperthyroidism. CDR3s leave out the opening cysteine and the closing phenylalanine or tryptophan. Where a row states a size, it is once, few, many or the class of an expanded clone; other rows omit it.

clone_size,j_call,v_call,cdr3_aa
.,TRBJ1-2,TRBV25-1,ASSEGSDTSGYT
.,TRBJ1-2,TRBV12-3/TRBV12-4,ASSPRQGVGYT
few,TRBJ1-4,TRBV4-3,ASSQNQGYNEKLF
.,TRBJ1-1,TRBV19,ASTKFGGQGSTEAF
.,TRBJ1-1,TRBV4-3,ASSQSPGPRSVNTEAF
.,TRBJ2-5,TRBV7-8,ASSLGPGLGETQY
.,TRBJ1-5,TRBV20-1,SATVLEGTQPQH
.,TRBJ2-7,TRBV7-2,ASSHPGTPYEQY
.,TRBJ2-7,TRBV10-3,AIGNDGTPSYEQY
many,TRBJ1-5,TRBV6-5,ASRSGTATQH
many,TRBJ1-3,TRBV7-9,AASGQGVGNTIY
many,TRBJ1-1,TRBV12-3/TRBV12-4,ASSVSPGGSTEAF
.,TRBJ1-1,TRBV4-3,ASSQDLSTLGGEAF
many,TRBJ2-7,TRBV7-9,ASSQIPSGSYEQY
few,TRBJ2-2,TRBV7-9,ASSSVSGTGELF
many,TRBJ2-7,TRBV14,ASSQVYEQY
many,TRBJ1-5,TRBV11-2,ASSRTGGLSQPQH
few,TRBJ1-1,TRBV2,ASIMGRANTEAF
.,TRBJ2-7,TRBV28,ASSPVRGGAPEQY
many,TRBJ1-4,TRBV9,ASSTRDRGEKLF
many,TRBJ2-7,TRBV19,ATGQGTYEQY
.,TRBJ2-1,TRBV7-7,ASSSDTGEQF
many,TRBJ2-7,TRBV20-1,SASARGLSYEQY
.,TRBJ2-5,TRBV20-1,SASGVKRETQY
many,TRBJ1-1,TRBV7-2,ASSFSQYTEAF
few,TRBJ2-7,TRBV5-6,ASSSWGTGEQY
many,TRBJ1-1,TRBV7-2,ASRYPGGTAF
few,TRBJ2-7,TRBV7-2,ASSYRVSSYEQY
.,TRBJ2-7,TRBV6-5,AMGRDTEQY
many,TRBJ2-2,TRBV5-5,ASRDGLAVNTGELF
once,TRBJ2-7,TRBV7-3,ASSRPGETYEQY
few,TRBJ1-5,TRBV19,ASSPLLGGLSQPQH
.,TRBJ2-7,TRBV13,ASSLGRQEAYEQY
many,TRBJ2-2,TRBV7-9,ASSLFSGIDTGELF
.,TRBJ1-2,TRBV10-2,ASSEPDSLTGYT
many,TRBJ2-6,TRBV7-9,ASRTKQGSGANVLT
.,TRBJ1-3,TRBV7-8,ASSPQGVF
.,TRBJ2-5,TRBV28,ASTGQAVLQETQY
many,TRBJ2-7,TRBV6-1,ASSEGRHPGREQY
.,TRBJ1-2,TRBV20-1,SAGDDGAYGYT
many,TRBJ1-6,TRBV5-6,ASSLVSSSLH
.,TRBJ1-1,TRBV4-1,ASSPDRGVNTEAF
many,TRBJ1-6,TRBV7-6,ASSLTPTGSVFDLH